Listed here are 26 T cell receptor beta chains from one sample, sequenced in a study of T cell responses to AZD1222 COVID-19 vaccine. Clones were read by immunoSEQ multiplex PCR, and TCRdb kept only the in-frame ones, dropping some. The profile shows about 160,000 clones, about nine tenths of them singletons. The specimen was peripheral blood, collected on day 0 of AZD1222 vaccination. All receptors come from an adult in good health.

The chain couples TRBV7-9 to TRBJ2-1; TRBD1 matches 7 bases. The CDR3 runs to 17 residues. V dropped 5 bases and J dropped 5; count of bases not matched to a gene: 15. Germline assignment: CDR1 SEHNR and CDR2 FQNEAQ (reference sequence). The CDR3 sequence: CASSPIIRNRGNNEQFF. Written as DNA, the CDR3 is TGTGCCAGCAGCCCAATAATCAGAAACAGGGGAAACAATGAGCAGTTCTTC. Drawing the rest from reference TRBV7-9 and TRBJ2-1, the complete variable domain is DTGVSQNPRHKITKRGQNVTFRCDPISEHNRLYWYRQTLGQGPEFLTYFQNEAQLEKSRLLSDRFSAERPKGSFSTLEIQRTEQGDSAMYLCASSPIIRNRGNNEQFFGPGTRLTVL.

In its sample, this clone was seen once. V and J are TRBV6-5 and TRBJ1-2, with D hard to call. Germline loops: CDR1 MNHEY, CDR2 SVGAGI. CDR3 length equals 14 residues. V was trimmed by 5 bases and J by 7 bases, leaving 17 bases between them. CDR3 in amino acids: CASSRPGPGPGYTF. In nucleotides, the CDR3 is TGTGCCAGCAGTCGACCCGGGCCAGGACCTGGCTACACCTTC.

The rearrangement joins TRBV15 to TRBJ2-7; 9 nucleotides line up with TRBD2. V lost 3 bases and J lost 4; bases outside the gene matches: 4. The CDR3 is 14 residues long. Germline V gives CDR1 LNHNV, CDR2 YYDKDF (reference sequence). The CDR3 reads CATSRPSGMYEQYF. The CDR3 DNA is TGTGCCACCAGCAGGCCTAGCGGGATGTACGAGCAGTACTTC.

The rearrangement links TRBV30 to TRBJ1-5; 8 bases fit TRBD1. V shed 2 bases, J shed 4 bases, and the junction held 4 bases outside the gene matches. In germline, CDR1 is GTSNPN, CDR2 SVGIG (reference sequence). The CDR3 length is 14 residues. For the CDR3, the DNA is TGTGCCTGGAGTCAGGGGGCGATTAATCAGCCCCAGCATTTT. Amino acid sequence: CAWSQGAINQPQHF.

The rearrangement uses TRBV30 and TRBJ1-3, with D hard to call. The CDR3 extends over 15 amino acids. The V gene's germline CDR1 is GTSNPN and CDR2 SVGIG (reference sequence). V was clipped by 2 bases and J by 0 bases, with 11 bases between them. This chain's CDR3 is CAWSSGGYSGNTIYF. In nucleotides, the CDR3 is TGTGCCTGGAGTTCAGGTGGCTACTCTGGAAACACCATATATTTT.

Worth noting for this clone: Distinct nucleotide sequences in the sample also encode this CDR3. This rearrangement joins TRBV4-3 to TRBJ2-2; no reliable D call. V gave up 0 bases and J gave up 3 bases, with 5 bases separating them. There are 14 residues in the CDR3. The germline V gene has CDR1 LGHNA and CDR2 YSLEER. The chain's CDR3 is CASSQDWDTGELFF. In DNA form, the CDR3 reads TGCGCCAGCAGCCAAGACTGGGACACCGGGGAGCTGTTTTTT.

The J gene is TRBJ1-2, the V gene TRBV4-1; possibly TRBD1 for D (6 bases). The CDR3 runs to 16 residues. The V gene's germline CDR1 is MGHRA and CDR2 YSYEKL. Trimming took 1 base from V and 7 from J, leaving 19 bases between them. CDR3 amino acids: CASSQGRGRGFSGYTF. The CDR3 region has the DNA TGCGCCAGCAGCCAAGGGAGGGGCAGGGGATTTAGTGGCTACACCTTC.

This clone came up many times. The chain links TRBV4-1 to TRBJ1-6; D unclear. This CDR3 is built from 16 residues. The V end lost 1 base, the J end lost 0 bases, and 7 bases lay between the germline ends. Looked up from germline, CDR1 is MGHRA and CDR2 is YSYEKL. This chain's CDR3 is CASSQVVGSYNSPLHF. The CDR3 DNA reads as TGCGCCAGCAGCCAAGTAGTTGGCTCCTATAATTCACCCCTCCACTTT.

This chain uses TRBV9 with TRBJ1-1; D gene unclear. Germline V lookup: CDR1 SGDLS, CDR2 YYNGEE. This CDR3 is built from 13 residues. Trimming stripped 3 bases from V and 6 bases from J, with 12 bases between. The CDR3 is CASSGGGAAEAFF. The DNA for the CDR3 is TGTGCCAGCAGCGGGGGAGGAGCGGCTGAAGCTTTCTTT. The full variable domain, with the rest looked up from reference TRBV9 and TRBJ1-1, is DSGVTQTPKHLITATGQRVTLRCSPRSGDLSVYWYQQSLDQGLQFLIQYYNGEERAKGNILERFSAQQFPDLHSELNLSSLELGDSALYFCASSGGGAAEAFFGQGTRLTVV.

The rearrangement joins TRBV6-5 to TRBJ2-7; possibly TRBD1 or TRBD2 for D (5 bases each). This CDR3 has 15 amino acids. Trimming left V 4 bases short and J 7 bases short, with 20 bases between. Germline assignment: CDR1 MNHEY and CDR2 SVGAGI. The CDR3 sequence: CASSSSGTGPFEQYF. The CDR3 nucleotides are TGTGCCAGCAGTTCATCCGGGACGGGGCCCTTTGAGCAGTACTTC.

The rearrangement links TRBV5-6 to TRBJ2-5; D gene uncertain. CDR3 length: 13 residues. CDR1 is SGHDT, CDR2 YYEEEE, per germline. V shed 0 bases and J shed 6 bases, with 9 bases lying between them. In DNA form, the CDR3 reads TGTGCCAGCAGCTTGGTAGGGATTCAGACCCAGTACTTC. Translating gives CASSLVGIQTQYF. Drawing the rest from reference TRBV5-6 and TRBJ2-5, the complete variable domain is DAGVTQSPTHLIKTRGQQVTLRCSPKSGHDTVSWYQQALGQGPQFIFQYYEEEERQRGNFPDRFSGHQFPNYSSELNVNALLLGDSALYLCASSLVGIQTQYFGPGTRLLVL.

The table lists this clone with a few counts. This chain links TRBV2 with TRBJ1-3; 8 bases are a match to TRBD1. This CDR3 spans 13 amino acids. Per germline, CDR1 SNHLY and CDR2 FYNNEI. V shed 4 bases, J shed 7 bases, and the junction held 3 bases outside the gene matches. CDR3 sequence (DNA): TGTGCCAGCAGTGTGTGGGACAGGAACACCATATATTTT. This translates into CASSVWDRNTIYF. The entire variable domain, with the rest obtained from reference TRBV2 and TRBJ1-3, is as follows: EPEVTQTPSHQVTQMGQEVILRCVPISNHLYFYWYRQILGQKVEFLVSFYNNEISEKSEIFDDQFSVERPDGSNFTLKIRSTKLEDSAMYFCASSVWDRNTIYFGEGSWLTVV.

This clone was counted a few times. This chain links TRBV27 with TRBJ1-2; 8 bases line up with TRBD1. J lost 6 bases, V lost 2 bases, and 8 bases had no gene match. This CDR3 is built from 15 residues. Germline V gene lookup returns CDR1 MNHEY and CDR2 SMNVEV (reference sequence). The CDR3 reads CASSLTWTGSDGYTF. The CDR3 DNA reads TGTGCCAGCAGTTTAACTTGGACAGGGTCCGATGGCTACACCTTC.

The chain carries TRBV18 and TRBJ1-2, with 8 bases that match TRBD1. Per the germline V gene, CDR1 is KGHSH and CDR2 is LQKENI. The V and J ends lost 2 bases and 2 bases, in that order; junction bases with no gene match: 7. This CDR3 is 16 amino acids long. CDR3 sequence (DNA): TGTGCCAGCTCACCAAACATACAGGGGGGAAACTATGGCTACACCTTC. It translates to CASSPNIQGGNYGYTF.

The V gene is TRBV28, the J gene TRBJ1-5, with D unresolved. The CDR3 length is 15 residues. In germline, CDR1 is MDHEN, CDR2 SYDVKM. V shed 6 bases and J shed 0 bases, with 12 bases lying between them. This CDR3 is CASRPKRYSNQPQHF. The CDR3 DNA reads TGTGCCAGCAGACCTAAGAGGTATAGCAATCAGCCCCAGCATTTT.

CDR3 nucleotides: TGTGCCAGCAGTTTGCTGGGCAGTAACTATGGCTACACCTTC. Its translation is CASSLLGSNYGYTF. The chain joins TRBV6-5 to TRBJ1-2; D gene uncertain. Germline V CDR1 and CDR2: MNHEY, SVGAGI. The CDR3 has 14 residues. Trimming shortened V by 4 bases and J by 1 base, and 10 bases separated the two germline ends.

The chain uses TRBV19 and TRBJ1-3, with D perhaps matching TRBD1 (5 bases). Germline V CDR1 and CDR2: LNHDA, SQIVND (reference sequence). The V end was cut by 4 bases, the J end by 2 bases, with 18 bases between. The CDR3 is 17 residues long. CDR3 bases: TGTGCCAGTAGTAGAACGATGGGGGGTACTGCTGGAAACACCATATATTTT. Protein product: CASSRTMGGTAGNTIYF.

The chain joins TRBV28 to TRBJ1-2; D uncertain. The CDR3 is 11 residues long. CDR1 is MDHEN, CDR2 SYDVKM, per germline. Trimming left V 3 bases short and J 5 bases short, with 4 bases between. CDR3 nucleotides: TGTGCCAGCAGTTTTGTGTATGGCTACACCTTC. Amino acid sequence: CASSFVYGYTF.

The chain is built from TRBV7-6 and TRBJ2-7, with 9 bases aligning to TRBD1. The trim removed 5 bases at V and 3 bases at J, leaving 14 bases unmatched. CDR3 length equals 17 residues. Germline CDR1 and CDR2: SGHVS and FNYEAQ. The CDR3 protein is CASSLQGSGQGFYEQYF. CDR3 in DNA: TGTGCCAGCAGCCTACAAGGCTCGGGACAGGGATTCTACGAGCAGTACTTC.

This rearrangement joins TRBV12-2 to TRBJ2-1; the table gives TRBD2 as D, unverified against the DNA. TRBV12-2 is classified as a pseudogene. This CDR3 is 14 amino acids long. CDR3 nucleotides: TGTGCAAGTCGCTCTCGGAGGGGACTAGCGAAGCAGTTCTTC. This codes for CASRSRRGLAKQFF.

V gene TRBV5-4 combines with J gene TRBJ1-6; D unclear. The germline V gene has CDR1 SGHNT and CDR2 YYREEE (reference sequence). This CDR3 contains 16 residues. Trimming cost V 1 base and J 9 bases, with 17 bases left between them. The CDR3 DNA is TGTGCCAGCAGCTTGATAACAGTTTCCGGAGGTTCACCCCTCCACTTT. Translation: CASSLITVSGGSPLHF.

This chain uses TRBV6-6 with TRBJ1-2; D not resolved. Germline V CDR1 and CDR2: MNHNY, SVGAGI (reference sequence). Trimming removed 2 bases from V and 0 bases from J, with 7 bases in between. CDR3 length equals 14 residues. In DNA form, the CDR3 reads TGTGCCAGCAGTTACCATGCAGCTAACTATGGCTACACCTTC. Amino acids: CASSYHAANYGYTF.

V gene TRBV6-6 combines with J gene TRBJ1-1, with no clear D. Germline CDR1 is MNHNY and CDR2 is SVGAGI (reference sequence). The CDR3 loop spans 11 amino acids. V lost 5 bases and J lost 8, with 9 bases in between. CDR3 bases: TGTGCCAGCAGTCCAAGGTGGGAAGCTTTCTTT. Translating it yields CASSPRWEAFF.

The rearrangement uses TRBV5-4 and TRBJ1-4; D not resolved. The CDR3 spans 14 residues. Germline V lookup: CDR1 SGHNT, CDR2 YYREEE (reference sequence). The DNA for the CDR3 is TGTGCAACCAGTCCCCAGACAACTAATGAAAAACTGTTTTTT. Its protein is CATSPQTTNEKLFF. The variable domain in full, completed from reference TRBV5-4 and TRBJ1-4, reads ETGVTQSPTHLIKTRGQQVTLRCSSQSGHNTVSWYQQALGQGPQFIFQYYREEENGRGNFPPRFSGLQFPNYSSELNVNALELDDSALYLCATSPQTTNEKLFFGSGTQLSVL.

The rearrangement uses TRBV7-8 and TRBJ2-7; 7 bases agree with TRBD2. CDR3 length: 13 residues. Germline-derived CDR1 and CDR2 are SGHVS and FQNEAQ. The trim removed 5 bases at V and 2 bases at J, leaving 3 bases unmatched. CDR3 in DNA: TGTGCCAGCAGCCCCCGGGAGGCCTACGAGCAGTACTTC. Encoded protein: CASSPREAYEQYF.

This chain joins TRBV3-1 (or the pseudogene TRBV3-2) and TRBJ1-5; 7 nucleotides align to TRBD1. There are 14 residues in the CDR3. Germline V gives CDR1 LGHDT, CDR2 YNNKEL (reference sequence). The ends lost 3 bases at V and 6 bases at J; junction bases unmatched: 5. The CDR3 region is CASSHGRGSQPQHF. The CDR3 DNA reads TGTGCCAGCAGCCACGGCAGGGGGTCTCAGCCCCAGCATTTT.